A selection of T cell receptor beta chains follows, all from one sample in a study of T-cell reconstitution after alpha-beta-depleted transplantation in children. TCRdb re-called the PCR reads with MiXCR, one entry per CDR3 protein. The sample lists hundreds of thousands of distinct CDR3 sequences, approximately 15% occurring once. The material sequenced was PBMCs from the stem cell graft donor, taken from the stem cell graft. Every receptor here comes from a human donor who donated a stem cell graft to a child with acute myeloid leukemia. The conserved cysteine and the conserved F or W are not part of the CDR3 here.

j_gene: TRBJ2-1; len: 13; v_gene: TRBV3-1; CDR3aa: ASSREGQGYNEQF
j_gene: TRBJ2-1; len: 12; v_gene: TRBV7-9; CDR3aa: ASSLGGGVNEQF
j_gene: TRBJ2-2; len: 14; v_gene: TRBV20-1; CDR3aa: SARESSSGLTGELF
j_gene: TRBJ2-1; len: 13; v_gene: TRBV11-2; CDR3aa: ASSLSSGGDNEQF
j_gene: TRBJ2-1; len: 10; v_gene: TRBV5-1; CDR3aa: ASSWAGNEQF
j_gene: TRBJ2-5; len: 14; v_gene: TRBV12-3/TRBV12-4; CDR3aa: ASSPGLAGVQETQY
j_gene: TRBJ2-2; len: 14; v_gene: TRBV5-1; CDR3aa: ASSKTGQTNTGELF
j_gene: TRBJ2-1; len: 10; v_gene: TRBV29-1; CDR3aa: SVAREPNEQF
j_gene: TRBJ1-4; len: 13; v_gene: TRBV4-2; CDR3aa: ASSQSQGGVEKLF
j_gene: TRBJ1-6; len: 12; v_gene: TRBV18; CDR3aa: ASSPNVPDSPLH
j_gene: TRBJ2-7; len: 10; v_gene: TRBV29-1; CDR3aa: SVESSSGGPD
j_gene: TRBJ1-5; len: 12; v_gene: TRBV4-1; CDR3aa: ASSLTAYNQPQH
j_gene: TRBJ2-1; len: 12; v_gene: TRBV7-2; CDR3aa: ASSSTNTGVEQF
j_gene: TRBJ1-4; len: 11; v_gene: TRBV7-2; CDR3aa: ASSLDRGEKLF
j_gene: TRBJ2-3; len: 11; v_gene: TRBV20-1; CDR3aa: SARALAFDTQY
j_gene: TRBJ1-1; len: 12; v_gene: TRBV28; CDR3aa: ASTIEGPLTEAF
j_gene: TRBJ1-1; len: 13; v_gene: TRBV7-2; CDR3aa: ASSPRQTPWAEAF
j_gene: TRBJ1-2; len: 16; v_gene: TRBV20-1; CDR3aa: SARDRLGGGQRGYGYT
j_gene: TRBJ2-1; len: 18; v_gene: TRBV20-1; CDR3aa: SARSAELTKYTRSYNEQF
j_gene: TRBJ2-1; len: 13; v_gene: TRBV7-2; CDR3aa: ASTMTGDRSVGQF
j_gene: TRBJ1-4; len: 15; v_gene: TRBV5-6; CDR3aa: ASSLARDSKRDEKLF
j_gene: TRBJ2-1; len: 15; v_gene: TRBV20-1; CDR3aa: SATLWASGGPYNEQF
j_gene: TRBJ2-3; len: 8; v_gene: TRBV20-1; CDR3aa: SVHRDTQY
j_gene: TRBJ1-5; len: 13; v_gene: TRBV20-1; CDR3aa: SATTGTGGFQPQH
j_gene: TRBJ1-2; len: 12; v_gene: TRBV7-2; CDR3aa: ASSRAWTGFGYT
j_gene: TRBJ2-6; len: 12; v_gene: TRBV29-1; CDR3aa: SVVPRSGANVLT
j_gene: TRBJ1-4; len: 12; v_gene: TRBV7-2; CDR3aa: ASSSRGVGEKLF
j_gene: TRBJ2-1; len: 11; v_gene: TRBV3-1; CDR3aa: ASSQDPIRGQF
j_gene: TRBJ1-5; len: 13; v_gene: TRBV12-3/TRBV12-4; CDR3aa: ASSTGQGGNQPQH
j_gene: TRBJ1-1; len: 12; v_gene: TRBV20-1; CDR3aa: SARDPAAETEAF
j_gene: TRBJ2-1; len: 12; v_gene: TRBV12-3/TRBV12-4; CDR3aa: TSSLWGANNEQF
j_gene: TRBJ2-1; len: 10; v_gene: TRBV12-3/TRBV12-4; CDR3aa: ASSTPSNEQF
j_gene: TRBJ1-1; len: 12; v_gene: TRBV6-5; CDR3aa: ASSVDRGDTEAF
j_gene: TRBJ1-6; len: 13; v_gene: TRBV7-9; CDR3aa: ASSERTGGNSPLH
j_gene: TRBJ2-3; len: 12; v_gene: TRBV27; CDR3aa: ASLPRWSTDTQY
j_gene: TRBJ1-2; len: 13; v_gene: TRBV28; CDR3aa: ASSLQELPTYGYT
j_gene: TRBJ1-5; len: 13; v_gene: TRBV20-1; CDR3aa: SATGMGFSNQPQH
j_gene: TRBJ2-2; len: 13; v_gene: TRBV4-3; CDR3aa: ASSHSGTGAVELF
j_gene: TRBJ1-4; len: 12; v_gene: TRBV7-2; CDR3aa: ASSWGLANEKLF
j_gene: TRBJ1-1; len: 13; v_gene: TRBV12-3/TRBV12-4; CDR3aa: ASSLDSWGSTEAF
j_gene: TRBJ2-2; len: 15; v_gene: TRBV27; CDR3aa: ASSLAGGGYDTGELF
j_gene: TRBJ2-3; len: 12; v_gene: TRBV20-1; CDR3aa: SAPWRGGQDTQY
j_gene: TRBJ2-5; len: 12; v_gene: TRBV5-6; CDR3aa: ASSFGDTLETQY
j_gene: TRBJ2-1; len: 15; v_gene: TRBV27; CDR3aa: ASSLFSGQGAYNEQF
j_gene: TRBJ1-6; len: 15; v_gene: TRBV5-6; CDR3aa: ASLRGGTGSTGSPLH